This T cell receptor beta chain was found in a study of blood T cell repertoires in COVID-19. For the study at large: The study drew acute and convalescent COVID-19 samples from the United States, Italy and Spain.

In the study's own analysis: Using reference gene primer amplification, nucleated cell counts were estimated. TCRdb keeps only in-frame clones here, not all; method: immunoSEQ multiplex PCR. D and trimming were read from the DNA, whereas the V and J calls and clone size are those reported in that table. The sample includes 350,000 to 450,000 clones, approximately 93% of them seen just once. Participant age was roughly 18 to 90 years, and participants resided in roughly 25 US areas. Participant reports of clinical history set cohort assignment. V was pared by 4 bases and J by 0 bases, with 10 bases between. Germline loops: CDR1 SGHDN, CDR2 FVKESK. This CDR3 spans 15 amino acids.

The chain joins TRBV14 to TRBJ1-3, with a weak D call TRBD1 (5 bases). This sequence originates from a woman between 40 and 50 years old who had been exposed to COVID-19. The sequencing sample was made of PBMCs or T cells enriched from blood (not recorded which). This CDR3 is CASSPGSSSGNTIYF. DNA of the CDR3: TGTGCCAGCAGCCCAGGGTCCTCCTCTGGAAACACCATATATTTT.